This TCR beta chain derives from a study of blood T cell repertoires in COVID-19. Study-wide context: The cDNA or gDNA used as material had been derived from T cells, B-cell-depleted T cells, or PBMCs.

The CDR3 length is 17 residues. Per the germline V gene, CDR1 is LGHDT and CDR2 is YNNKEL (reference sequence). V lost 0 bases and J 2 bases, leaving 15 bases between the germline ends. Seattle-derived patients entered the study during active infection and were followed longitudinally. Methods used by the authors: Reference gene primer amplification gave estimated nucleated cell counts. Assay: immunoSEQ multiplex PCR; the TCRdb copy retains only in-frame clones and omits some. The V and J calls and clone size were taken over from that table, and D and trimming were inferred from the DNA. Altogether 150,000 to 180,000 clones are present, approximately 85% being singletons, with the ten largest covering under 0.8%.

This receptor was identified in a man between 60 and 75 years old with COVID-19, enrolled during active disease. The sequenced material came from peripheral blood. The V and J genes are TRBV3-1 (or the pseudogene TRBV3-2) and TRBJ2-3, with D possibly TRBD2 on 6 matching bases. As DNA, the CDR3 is TGTGCCAGCAGCCAAGACCGGCGTAGCGGTACCACAGATACGCAGTATTTT. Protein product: CASSQDRRSGTTDTQYF.